This T cell receptor (beta chain) came from a study of tumor T cells in aggressive B-cell lymphoma. Repertoires were generated with immunoSEQ multiplex PCR, while TCRdb's copy carries only in-frame clones and drops some. The sample yields about 7,600 clones, 82% seen once. This clone occurred a few times. The source material was tumor tissue. This TCR was recovered from an adult with diffuse large B cell lymphoma.

The CDR3 sequence is CASSPFPASGANEQFF. In DNA form, the CDR3 reads TGTGCCAGCAGCCCTTTCCCTGCTAGCGGGGCCAATGAGCAGTTCTTC. The V gene is TRBV11-3, the J gene TRBJ2-1; 9 positions agree with TRBD2. CDR1 and CDR2 from the germline V gene are SGHNT and YENEEA. The CDR3 runs to 16 residues. The V gene end was trimmed by 5 bases and the J gene end by 6 bases; junction bases not matched to a gene: 11.